These 11 T cell receptor beta chains were all obtained from the same sample, sequenced in a study of PD-1 blockade in classical Hodgkin lymphoma. Time point meaning: newly diagnosed, previously untreated cHL patient sample. After thawing, PBMCs were subjected to magnetic negative selection to isolate CD8+ T cells. TCRdb keeps only in-frame clones here, not all; method: immunoSEQ multiplex PCR. The repertoire holds around 10,000 clones, with 85% to 90% as singletons. Input material: CD8+ T cells from blood. The receptors originated from a human donor with classical Hodgkin lymphoma.

The chain combines TRBV7-9 with TRBJ1-2; D possibly corresponds to TRBD1 (6 bases). Germline V gene sequence: CDR1 SEHNR, CDR2 FQNEAQ (reference sequence). The germline V and J ends were trimmed by 1 base and 4 bases, with 10 bases remaining between them. The CDR3 consists of 14 residues. CDR3 residues: CASSLEGGPYGYTF. CDR3 in DNA: TGTGCCAGCAGCTTAGAGGGGGGACCCTATGGCTACACCTTC.

This clone was detected only once. This chain joins TRBV11-1 and TRBJ1-1; D unclear. Germline V gene lookup returns CDR1 SGHAT and CDR2 FQDESV (reference sequence). The ends were cut back, 2 bases at V and 1 base at J, with 11 bases in the middle. This CDR3 has 15 residues. The CDR3 region is CASSLRAERNTEAFF. CDR3 coding DNA: TGTGCCAGCAGCTTAAGGGCAGAGAGGAACACTGAAGCTTTCTTT.

This rearrangement joins TRBV10-3 to TRBJ1-1; perhaps TRBD1 as D (6 bases). The V end was cut by 4 bases, the J end by 1 base, with 19 bases between. From germline, CDR1 is ENHRY and CDR2 SYGVKD. This CDR3 contains 17 residues. The DNA of the CDR3 is TGTGCCATCAGTGCGGGACACCGAGGAGCCCAGAACACTGAAGCTTTCTTT. This translates into CAISAGHRGAQNTEAFF.

The chain links TRBV29-1 to TRBJ2-7; 10 bases match TRBD1. Germline assignment: CDR1 SQVTM and CDR2 ANQGSEA. The CDR3 has 16 residues. V shed 4 bases, J shed 3 bases, and the junction held 12 bases outside the gene matches. In DNA, the CDR3 is TGCAGCGTTGTCCCCACTCCCCGGGACAGGGGCTACGAGCAGTACTTC. Amino acid sequence: CSVVPTPRDRGYEQYF.

Notes on this clone: The junction shows a germline mismatch at one end, possibly a read error. The rearrangement uses TRBV11-2 and TRBJ2-7; 9 bases line up with TRBD1. CDR3 length: 13 amino acids. Germline V CDR1 and CDR2: SGHAT, FQNNGV. The CDR3 protein is CASSLDRDRDPDF. Written as DNA, the CDR3 is TGTGCCAGCAGCTTAGATAGGGACAGGGATCCCGACTTC. Full variable domain (remainder filled in from reference TRBV11-2 and TRBJ2-7): EAGVAQSPRYKIIEKRQSVAFWCNPISGHATLYWYQQILGQGPKLLIQFQNNGVVDDSQLPKDRFSAERLKGVDSTLKIQPAKLEDSAVYLCASSLDRDRDPDFGPGTRLTVT.

The J gene is TRBJ1-2, the V gene TRBV7-9; possibly TRBD1 for D (5 bases). The CDR3 is 14 amino acids. CDR1 is SEHNR, CDR2 FQNEAQ, per germline (reference sequence). V shed 5 bases and J shed 8 bases, with 18 bases lying between them. The CDR3 spells CASSPWDGPWGYTF. DNA of the CDR3: TGTGCCAGCAGCCCTTGGGACGGCCCTTGGGGCTACACCTTC. Supplemented by reference TRBV7-9 and TRBJ1-2, the full variable domain reads DTGVSQNPRHKITKRGQNVTFRCDPISEHNRLYWYRQTLGQGPEFLTYFQNEAQLEKSRLLSDRFSAERPKGSFSTLEIQRTEQGDSAMYLCASSPWDGPWGYTFGSGTRLTVV.

The chain has TRBV11-2 and TRBJ2-3; perhaps D is TRBD1 or TRBD2 (7 bases each). Trimming took 0 bases from V and 6 from J, leaving 16 bases between them. Germline CDR1 and CDR2: SGHAT and FQNNGV. The CDR3 is 16 residues long. The CDR3, as DNA: TGTGCCAGCAGCTTAGAGGCAGGGGGGGATAGGGATACGCAGTATTTT. Translated: CASSLEAGGDRDTQYF.

V is TRBV11-2 and J is TRBJ1-1, with a possible D match to TRBD1 (5 bases). Per the germline V gene, CDR1 is SGHAT and CDR2 is FQNNGV. V was shortened by 2 bases and J by 1 base, with 14 bases between the two germline ends. The CDR3 is 16 amino acids. CDR3 nucleotide sequence: TGTGCCAGCAGCTTAATTCCGGCAGGGAGGAACACTGAAGCTTTCTTT. It translates to CASSLIPAGRNTEAFF.

The chain links TRBV9 to TRBJ2-2; weak D call: TRBD1 (6 bases). V lost 3 bases to trimming and J lost 2 bases, with 11 bases between them. The CDR3 length is 15 residues. The germline gives CDR1 SGDLS, CDR2 YYNGEE. CDR3 coding DNA: TGTGCCAGCAGCGGGGGGACACTCAACACCGGGGAGCTGTTTTTT. This encodes CASSGGTLNTGELFF.

V and J are TRBV9 and TRBJ2-3, with TRBD2 matching 9 bases. Germline loops: CDR1 SGDLS, CDR2 YYNGEE. The V segment lost 0 bases and the J segment 5 bases; nucleotides outside the gene matches: 7. The CDR3 runs to 16 residues. DNA for the CDR3: TGTGCCAGCAGCGTAGAGGGCGGGGGGGCTGTAGATACGCAGTATTTT. Translating gives CASSVEGGGAVDTQYF.

This clone was seen just once. The CDR3 sequence: CASSLAGVGYTF. The CDR3 region has the DNA TGTGCCAGCAGCTTAGCAGGGGTCGGCTACACCTTC. The chain is built from TRBV7-8 and TRBJ1-2; D is possibly TRBD1 (5 bases). Germline V lookup: CDR1 SGHVS, CDR2 FQNEAQ. Deletions cut 0 bases from V and 8 bases from J, with 7 bases between. The CDR3 loop spans 12 amino acids.